The clone carrying this T cell receptor (beta chain) was counted once. Trimming pared 7 bases from V and 10 bases from J, leaving 25 bases between. This CDR3 has 15 amino acids. Germline V gene lookup returns CDR1 MNHEY and CDR2 SVGAGI. Method: immunoSEQ multiplex PCR; TCRdb's copy keeps in-frame clones and lacks some. Of hundreds of thousands of clones listed, approximately 86% are singletons. The data are from a study of blood T cell repertoires in COVID-19. In the study overall: PBMCs, B-cell-depleted T cells, or T cells provided the cDNA or gDNA that made up the material.

This clonotype was sampled from a woman aged 60 to 75 with COVID-19, enrolled during active disease. V gene TRBV6-5 combines with J gene TRBJ2-5, with unresolved D. Input material: peripheral blood. CDR3 nucleotide sequence: TGTGCCAGCAACCCCGGGTCCTATACAACCCTGGTCCAGTACTTC. Protein: CASNPGSYTTLVQYF.